The sequence of this T cell receptor (beta chain) was determined in a study of blood T cell repertoires in COVID-19. Study background: Acute and convalescent COVID-19 samples came from the United States, Italy and Spain. T cells, B-cell-depleted T cells, or PBMCs supplied cDNA or gDNA.

In germline, CDR1 is SGHTA, CDR2 FQGNSA. This CDR3 region has 15 residues. Trimming took 1 base from V and 8 from J, leaving 14 bases between them. Per the study methods: Amplification of reference gene primers provided the estimated nucleated cell counts. The assay was immunoSEQ multiplex PCR, and TCRdb's table has in-frame clones only and misses some. V and J calls and clone size come straight from that table; D and trimming were deduced from the DNA. This repertoire shows approximately 240,000 clones, about 88% found once; its top ten account for 2% to 2.5%. The material sequenced was peripheral blood. The TCR comes from a woman aged 40 to 55 who had recovered from COVID-19. The chain carries TRBV7-2 and TRBJ1-4; the D gene is possibly TRBD1 (6 bases). The DNA of the CDR3 is TGTGCCAGCAGCTTAGGAGGCAGGGGAGACGAAAAACTGTTTTTT. Protein sequence: CASSLGGRGDEKLFF. The whole variable domain, remainder taken from reference TRBV7-2 and TRBJ1-4, is GAGVSQSPSNKVTEKGKDVELRCDPISGHTALYWYRQSLGQGLEFLIYFQGNSAPDKSGLPSDRFSAERTGGSVSTLTIQRTQQEDSAVYLCASSLGGRGDEKLFFGSGTQLSVL.